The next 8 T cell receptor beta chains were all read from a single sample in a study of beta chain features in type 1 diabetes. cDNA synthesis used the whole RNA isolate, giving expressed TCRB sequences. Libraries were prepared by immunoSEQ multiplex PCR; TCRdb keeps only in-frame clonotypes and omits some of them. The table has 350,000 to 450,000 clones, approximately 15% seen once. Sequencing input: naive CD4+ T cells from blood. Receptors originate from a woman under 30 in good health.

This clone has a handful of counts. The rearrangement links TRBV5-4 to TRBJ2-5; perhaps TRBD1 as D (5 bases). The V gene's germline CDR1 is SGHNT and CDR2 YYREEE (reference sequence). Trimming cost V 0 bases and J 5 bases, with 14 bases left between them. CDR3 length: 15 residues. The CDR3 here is CASSLESPRDETQYF. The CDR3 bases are TGTGCCAGCAGCTTGGAATCCCCCAGGGATGAGACCCAGTACTTC.

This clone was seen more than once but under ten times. DNA of the CDR3: TGTGCCAGCAGTCTGAACAGGGGTGGGGAGACCCAGTACTTC. Its translation: CASSLNRGGETQYF. The chain joins TRBV7-2 to TRBJ2-5; TRBD1 matches at 7 bases. After removal of 6 bases from V and 5 bases from J, the junction contained 9 bases not matched to a gene. This CDR3 spans 14 amino acids. CDR1 is SGHTA and CDR2 is FQGNSA in the germline V gene.

The DNA for the CDR3 is TGTGCCAGCTCACCAAACAGACAAGAGACCCAGTACTTC. It codes for CASSPNRQETQYF. This chain uses TRBV18 with TRBJ2-5, with D uncertain. Trimming took 2 bases from V and 2 from J, leaving 6 bases between them. The CDR3 extends over 13 amino acids. Germline V gene sequence: CDR1 KGHSH, CDR2 LQKENI.

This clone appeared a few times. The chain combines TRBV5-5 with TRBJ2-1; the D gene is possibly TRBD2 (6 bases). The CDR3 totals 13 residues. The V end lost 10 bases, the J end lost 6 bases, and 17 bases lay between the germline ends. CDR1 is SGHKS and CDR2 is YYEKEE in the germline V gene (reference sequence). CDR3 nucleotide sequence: TGTGCCGGCGGGGCTCCCTGGATCAATGAGCAGTTCTTC. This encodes CAGGAPWINEQFF.

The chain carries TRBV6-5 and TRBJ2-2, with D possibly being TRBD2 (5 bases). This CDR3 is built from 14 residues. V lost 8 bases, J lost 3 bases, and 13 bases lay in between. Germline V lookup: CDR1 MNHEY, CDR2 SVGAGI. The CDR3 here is CASGSGVHTGELFF. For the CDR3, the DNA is TGTGCCAGCGGGAGCGGAGTACACACCGGGGAGCTGTTTTTT.

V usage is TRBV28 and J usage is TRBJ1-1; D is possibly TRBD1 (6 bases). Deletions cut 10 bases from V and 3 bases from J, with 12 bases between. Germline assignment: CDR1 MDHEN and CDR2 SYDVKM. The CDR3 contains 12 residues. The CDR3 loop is CATKGDDTEAFF. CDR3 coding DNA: TGTGCCACCAAGGGGGATGACACTGAAGCTTTCTTT.

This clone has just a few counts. The CDR3 is CASSLKDRDGYGYTF. In DNA form, the CDR3 reads TGTGCCAGCAGCTTAAAGGACAGGGATGGGTATGGCTACACCTTC. The rearrangement joins TRBV7-9 to TRBJ1-2; 8 nucleotides agree with TRBD1. Germline CDR1 and CDR2: SEHNR and FQNEAQ (reference sequence). V dropped 2 bases and J dropped 5; count of bases not matched to a gene: 7. The CDR3 contains 15 residues.

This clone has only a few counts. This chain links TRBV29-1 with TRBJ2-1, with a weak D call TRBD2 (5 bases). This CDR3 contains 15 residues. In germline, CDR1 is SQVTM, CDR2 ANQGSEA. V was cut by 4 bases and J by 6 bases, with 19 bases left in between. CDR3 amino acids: CSVGGRREGRNEQFF. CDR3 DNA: TGCAGCGTTGGAGGGCGAAGGGAAGGGCGCAATGAGCAGTTCTTC.